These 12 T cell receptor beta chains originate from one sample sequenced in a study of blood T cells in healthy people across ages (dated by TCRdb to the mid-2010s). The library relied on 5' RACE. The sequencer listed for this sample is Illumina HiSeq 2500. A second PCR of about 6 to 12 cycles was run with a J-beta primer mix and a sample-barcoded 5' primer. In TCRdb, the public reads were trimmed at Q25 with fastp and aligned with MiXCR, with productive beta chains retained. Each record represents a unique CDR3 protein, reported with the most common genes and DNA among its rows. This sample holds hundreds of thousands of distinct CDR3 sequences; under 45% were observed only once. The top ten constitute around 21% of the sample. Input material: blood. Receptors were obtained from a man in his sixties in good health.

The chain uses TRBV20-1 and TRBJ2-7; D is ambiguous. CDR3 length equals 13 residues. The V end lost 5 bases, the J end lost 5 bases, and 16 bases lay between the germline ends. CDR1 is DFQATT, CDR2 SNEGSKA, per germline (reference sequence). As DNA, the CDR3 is TGCAGTGCTCGGCCGGGTCTAAGGGACGAGCAGTACTTC. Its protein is CSARPGLRDEQYF.

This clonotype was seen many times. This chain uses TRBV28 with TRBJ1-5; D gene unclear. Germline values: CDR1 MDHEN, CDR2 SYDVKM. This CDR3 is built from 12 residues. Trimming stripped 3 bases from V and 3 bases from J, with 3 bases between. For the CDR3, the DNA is TGTGCCAGCAGTTTGTACAATCAGCCCCAGCATTTT. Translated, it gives CASSLYNQPQHF.

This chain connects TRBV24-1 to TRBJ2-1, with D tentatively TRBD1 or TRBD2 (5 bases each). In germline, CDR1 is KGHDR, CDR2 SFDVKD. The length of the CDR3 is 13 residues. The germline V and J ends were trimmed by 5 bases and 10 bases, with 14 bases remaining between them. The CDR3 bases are TGTGCCACCAGTGGTCGCTCCGGGACCGAGCAGTTCTTC. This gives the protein CATSGRSGTEQFF.

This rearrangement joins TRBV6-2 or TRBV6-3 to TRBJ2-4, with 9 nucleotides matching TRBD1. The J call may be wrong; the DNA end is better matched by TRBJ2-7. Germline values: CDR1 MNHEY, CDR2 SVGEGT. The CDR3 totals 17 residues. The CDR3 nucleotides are TGTGCCAGCAGTTACCCGGACAGGGGCGACCCATCCTACGAGCAGTACTTC. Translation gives CASSYPDRGDPSYEQYF.

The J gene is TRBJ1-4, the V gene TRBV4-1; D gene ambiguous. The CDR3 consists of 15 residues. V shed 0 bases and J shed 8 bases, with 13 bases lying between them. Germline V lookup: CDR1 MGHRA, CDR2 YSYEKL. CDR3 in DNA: TGCGCCAGCAGCCAAGATAGGAGGTCCTGGGAAAAACTGTTTTTT. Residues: CASSQDRRSWEKLFF.

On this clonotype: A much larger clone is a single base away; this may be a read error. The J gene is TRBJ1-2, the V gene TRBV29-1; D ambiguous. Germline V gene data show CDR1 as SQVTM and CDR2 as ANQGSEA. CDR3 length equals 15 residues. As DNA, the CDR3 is TGCAGCGTTTCGGGCTCCTTTACAGATGATTATGGCCACACCTTC. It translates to CSVSGSFTDDYGHTF.

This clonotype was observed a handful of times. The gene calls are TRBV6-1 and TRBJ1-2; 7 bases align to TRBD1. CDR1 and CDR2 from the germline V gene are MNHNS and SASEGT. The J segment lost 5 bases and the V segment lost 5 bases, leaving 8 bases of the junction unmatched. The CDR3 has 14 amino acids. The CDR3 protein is CASSSTGVPYGYTF. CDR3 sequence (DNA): TGTGCCAGCAGTTCAACAGGGGTCCCTTATGGCTACACCTTC.

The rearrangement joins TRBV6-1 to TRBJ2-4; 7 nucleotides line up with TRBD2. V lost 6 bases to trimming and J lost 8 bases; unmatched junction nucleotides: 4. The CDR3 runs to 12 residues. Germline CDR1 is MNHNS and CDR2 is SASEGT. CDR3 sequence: CASSLLAYIQYF. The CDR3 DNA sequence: TGTGCCAGCAGCCTACTAGCGTACATTCAGTACTTC.

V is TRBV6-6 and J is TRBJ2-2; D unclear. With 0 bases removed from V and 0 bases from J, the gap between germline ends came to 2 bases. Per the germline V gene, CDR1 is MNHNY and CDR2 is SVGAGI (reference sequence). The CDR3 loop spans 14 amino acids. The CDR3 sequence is CASSYSTNTGELFF. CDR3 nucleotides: TGTGCCAGCAGTTACTCTACGAACACCGGGGAGCTGTTTTTT.

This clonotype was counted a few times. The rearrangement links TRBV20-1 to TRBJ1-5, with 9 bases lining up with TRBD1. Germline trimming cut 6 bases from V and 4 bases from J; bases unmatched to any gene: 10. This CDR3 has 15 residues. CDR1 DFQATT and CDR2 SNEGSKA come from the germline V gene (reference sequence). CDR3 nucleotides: TGCAGTGCATCCCTACAGGGGGCCGAAAATCAGCCCCAGCATTTT. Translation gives CSASLQGAENQPQHF.

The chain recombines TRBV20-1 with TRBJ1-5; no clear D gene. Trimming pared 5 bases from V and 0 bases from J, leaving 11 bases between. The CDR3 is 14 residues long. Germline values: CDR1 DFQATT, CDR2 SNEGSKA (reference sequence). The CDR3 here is CSALHGGSNQPQHF. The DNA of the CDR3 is TGCAGTGCTCTCCACGGTGGTAGCAATCAGCCCCAGCATTTT.

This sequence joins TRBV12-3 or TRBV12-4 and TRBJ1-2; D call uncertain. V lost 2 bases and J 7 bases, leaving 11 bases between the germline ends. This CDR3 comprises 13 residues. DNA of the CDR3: TGTGCCAGCAGTTTATGGGGAGGGCTTGGCTACACCTTC. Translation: CASSLWGGLGYTF.